The 15 T cell receptor beta chains below all came from one sample that was sequenced in a study of blood T cell repertoires in COVID-19 (dated by TCRdb to about 2020). Libraries were built with the immunoSEQ multiplex PCR assay. This is the immuneACCESS table as TCRdb keeps it, with only in-frame sequences that have V and J called. A part of the clones is gone; compared with another copy, unresolved V genes explain less than half, and the rest is unexplained. For this sample there are 60,000 to 75,000 clones; roughly 80% appear just once. Together, the top ten hold roughly an eighth of the sample. Sequenced input: peripheral blood. These receptors all come from a human donor in a cohort sampled during active COVID-19.

The chain has TRBV9 and TRBJ2-7, with 9 nucleotides matching TRBD1. V lost 2 bases and J lost 6; bases outside the gene matches: 6. CDR1 and CDR2 from the germline V gene are SGDLS and YYNGEE. The CDR3 contains 14 residues. For the CDR3, the DNA is TGTGCCAGCAGCGTCGGACAGGGGCCGTTCGAGCAGTACTTC. It codes for CASSVGQGPFEQYF.

The CDR3 DNA sequence: TGTGCCAGCAGTTCCCGGACATACACTGAAGCTTTCTTT. Its protein product is CASSSRTYTEAFF. The J gene is TRBJ1-1, the V gene TRBV2, with D tentatively TRBD1 (5 bases). This CDR3 is 13 amino acids long. Trimming took 5 bases from V and 3 from J, leaving 10 bases between them. In germline, CDR1 is SNHLY, CDR2 FYNNEI.

The chain is built from TRBV13 and TRBJ2-7; possible D gene TRBD2, 6 bases. CDR1 PRHDT and CDR2 FYEKMQ come from the germline V gene (reference sequence). Trimming shortened V by 0 bases and J by 3 bases, and 6 bases separated the two germline ends. The CDR3 extends over 13 amino acids. CDR3 region: CASSLGRDYEQYF. The CDR3 nucleotides read TGTGCCAGCAGCTTAGGGCGGGACTACGAGCAGTACTTC.

This clone appeared once. The chain joins TRBV18 to TRBJ2-3; 10 bases agree with TRBD2. Germline V gene sequence: CDR1 KGHSH, CDR2 LQKENI. With 6 bases clipped from V and 2 bases from J, the junction kept 8 bases outside the gene matches. This CDR3 is built from 16 residues. The CDR3 bases are TGTGCCAGCTCCTCAACTAGCGGGATTATCACAGATACGCAGTATTTT. Protein: CASSSTSGIITDTQYF.

The rearrangement links TRBV30 to TRBJ2-7, with 8 bases lining up with TRBD1. J gave up 3 bases and V 0 bases, and 7 bases lay outside the gene matches. Germline CDR1 is GTSNPN and CDR2 is SVGIG (reference sequence). This CDR3 contains 15 residues. The chain's CDR3 is CAWSVPHRGSYEQYF. For the CDR3, the DNA is TGTGCCTGGAGTGTCCCACACAGGGGGAGCTACGAGCAGTACTTC.

V usage is TRBV12-3 or TRBV12-4 and J usage is TRBJ2-7; possibly TRBD2 for D (5 bases). The length of the CDR3 is 13 residues. The V and J ends lost 6 bases and 6 bases respectively, with 15 bases between them. The CDR3 loop is CASRSSPGSEQYF. CDR3 nucleotide sequence: TGTGCCAGCAGGTCCTCTCCGGGGAGCGAGCAGTACTTC.

The V and J genes are TRBV25-1 and TRBJ1-1; 7 bases align to TRBD1. V shed 2 bases and J 5 bases; nucleotides not matched to a gene: 5. Per the germline V gene, CDR1 is MGHDK and CDR2 is SYGVNS. The CDR3 is 14 residues long. The CDR3 loop is CASSERGGGTEAFF. The CDR3 DNA reads as TGTGCCAGCAGTGAACGAGGGGGCGGAACTGAAGCTTTCTTT.

This clone appeared a few times. The chain uses TRBV9 and TRBJ2-5; TRBD2 agrees at 7 bases. Per germline, CDR1 SGDLS and CDR2 YYNGEE. The CDR3 totals 14 residues. With 3 bases clipped from V and 10 bases from J, the junction kept 12 bases outside the gene matches. The CDR3 DNA follows: TGTGCCAGCAGCGCCTCCTCCTGGGCGGGGGTCCAGTACTTC. As protein: CASSASSWAGVQYF.

The chain carries TRBV9 and TRBJ1-1; D remains unclear. Germline V gene data show CDR1 as SGDLS and CDR2 as YYNGEE. This CDR3 spans 15 amino acids. V was shortened by 4 bases and J by 7 bases, with 20 bases between the two germline ends. CDR3 DNA: TGTGCCAGCAGCCCCGGAGGGCCGGCACCGTATGAAGCTTTCTTT. Protein product: CASSPGGPAPYEAFF.

This rearrangement joins TRBV11-2 to TRBJ2-7, with D possibly being TRBD2 (6 bases). Trimming shortened V by 1 base and J by 2 bases, and 12 bases separated the two germline ends. Germline V lookup: CDR1 SGHAT, CDR2 FQNNGV. The CDR3 totals 15 residues. The CDR3 nucleotides are TGTGCCAGCAGCTTAGGAAGCGGGCCCCCCTACGAGCAGTACTTC. Protein sequence: CASSLGSGPPYEQYF.

The gene calls are TRBV19 and TRBJ2-1; 11 bases are shared with TRBD2. CDR3 size: 15 residues. The germline V gene encodes CDR1 LNHDA and CDR2 SQIVND (reference sequence). Unmatched junction bases numbered 8, after V lost 3 bases and J lost 10 bases. Written as DNA, the CDR3 is TGTGCCAGTAGTATCCTTAGCGGGAGGGGCCACGAGCAGTTCTTC. This gives the protein CASSILSGRGHEQFF.

The gene calls are TRBV28 and TRBJ2-5; 8 bases are a match to TRBD2. The CDR3 is 16 residues long. The germline V gene encodes CDR1 MDHEN and CDR2 SYDVKM. V dropped 1 base and J dropped 2; count of bases not matched to a gene: 6. The CDR3 nucleotides are TGTGCCAGCAGTTTATTAGTGCGGGAGGCTCAAGAGACCCAGTACTTC. This gives the protein CASSLLVREAQETQYF.

The V gene is TRBV30, the J gene TRBJ2-2; TRBD1 aligns across 8 bases. The CDR3 extends over 15 amino acids. Germline lookup yields CDR1 GTSNPN and CDR2 SVGIG (reference sequence). J was trimmed by 5 bases and V by 3 bases; bases with no gene match: 8. The DNA for the CDR3 is TGTGCCTGGAGGACCTTTACAGGGGGTACCGGGGAGCTGTTTTTT. Translation gives CAWRTFTGGTGELFF.

This clone has just a few counts. This sequence joins TRBV6-4 and TRBJ2-6; TRBD1 is a possible D gene (5 bases). Germline loops: CDR1 MRHNA, CDR2 SNTAGT. This CDR3 has 14 residues. Trimming took 4 bases from V and 3 from J, leaving 7 bases between them. CDR3 loop: CASSGTFGANVLTF. The CDR3 DNA sequence: TGTGCCAGCAGTGGGACATTTGGGGCCAACGTCCTGACTTTC.

The chain combines TRBV29-1 with TRBJ1-2, with TRBD1 identical over 10 bases. The CDR3 covers 13 residues. Germline assignment: CDR1 SQVTM and CDR2 ANQGSEA. The J segment lost 3 bases and the V segment lost 7 bases, leaving 5 bases of the junction unmatched. The CDR3 loop is CSATDRGHYGYTF. Here the CDR3 DNA reads TGCAGCGCTACAGACAGGGGGCACTATGGCTACACCTTC.